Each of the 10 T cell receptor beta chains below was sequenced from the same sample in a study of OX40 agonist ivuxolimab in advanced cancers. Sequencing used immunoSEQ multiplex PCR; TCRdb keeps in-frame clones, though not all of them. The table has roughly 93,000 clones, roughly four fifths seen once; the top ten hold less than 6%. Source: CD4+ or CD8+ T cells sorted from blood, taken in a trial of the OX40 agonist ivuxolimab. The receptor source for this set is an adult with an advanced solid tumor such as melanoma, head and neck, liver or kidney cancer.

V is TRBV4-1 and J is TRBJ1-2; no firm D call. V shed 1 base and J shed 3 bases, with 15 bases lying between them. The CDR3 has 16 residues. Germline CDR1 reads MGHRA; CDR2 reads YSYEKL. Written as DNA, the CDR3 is TGCGCCAGCAGCCAAGTCGGCAGCCTCTTATACTATGGCTACACCTTC. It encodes CASSQVGSLLYYGYTF.

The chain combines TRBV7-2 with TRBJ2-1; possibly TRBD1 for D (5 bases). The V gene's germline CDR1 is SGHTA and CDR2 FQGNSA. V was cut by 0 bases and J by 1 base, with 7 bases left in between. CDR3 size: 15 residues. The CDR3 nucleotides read TGTGCCAGCAGCTTAGCGGGGCCTTCCTACAATGAGCAGTTCTTC. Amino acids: CASSLAGPSYNEQFF.

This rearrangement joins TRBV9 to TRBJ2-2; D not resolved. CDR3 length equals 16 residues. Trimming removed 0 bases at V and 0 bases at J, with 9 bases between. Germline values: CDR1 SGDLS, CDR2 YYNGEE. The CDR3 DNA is TGTGCCAGCAGCGTAGCAGCGACCGCGAACACCGGGGAGCTGTTTTTT. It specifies CASSVAATANTGELFF.

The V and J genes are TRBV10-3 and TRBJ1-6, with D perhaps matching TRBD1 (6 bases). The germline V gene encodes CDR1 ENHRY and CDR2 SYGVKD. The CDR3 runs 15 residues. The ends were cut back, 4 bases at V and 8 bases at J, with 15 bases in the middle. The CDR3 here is CAISGTGQVDSPLHF. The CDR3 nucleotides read TGTGCCATCAGTGGCACGGGACAAGTAGATTCACCCCTCCACTTT.

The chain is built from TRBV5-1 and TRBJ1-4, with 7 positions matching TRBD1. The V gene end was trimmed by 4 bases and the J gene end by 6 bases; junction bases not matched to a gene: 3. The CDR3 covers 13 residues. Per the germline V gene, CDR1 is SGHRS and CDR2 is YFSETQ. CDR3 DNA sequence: TGCGCCAGCAGCGGGGGGACAGATGAAAAACTGTTTTTT. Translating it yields CASSGGTDEKLFF. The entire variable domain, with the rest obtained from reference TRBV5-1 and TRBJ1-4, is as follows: KAGVTQTPRYLIKTRGQQVTLSCSPISGHRSVSWYQQTPGQGLQFLFEYFSETQRNKGNFPGRFSGRQFSNSRSEMNVSTLELGDSALYLCASSGGTDEKLFFGSGTQLSVL.

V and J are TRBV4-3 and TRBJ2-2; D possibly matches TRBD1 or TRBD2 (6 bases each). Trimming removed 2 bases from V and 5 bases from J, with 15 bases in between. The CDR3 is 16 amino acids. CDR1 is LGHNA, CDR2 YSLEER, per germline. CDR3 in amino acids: CASSQIFGGLTGELFF. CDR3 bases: TGCGCCAGCAGCCAAATTTTCGGGGGCCTTACCGGGGAGCTGTTTTTT.

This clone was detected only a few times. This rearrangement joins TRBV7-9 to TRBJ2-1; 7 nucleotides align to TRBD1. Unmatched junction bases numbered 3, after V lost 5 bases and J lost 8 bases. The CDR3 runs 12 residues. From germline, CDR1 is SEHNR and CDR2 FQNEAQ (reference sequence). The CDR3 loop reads CASSDRDDEQFF. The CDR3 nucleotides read TGTGCCAGCAGCGACAGGGATGATGAGCAGTTCTTC. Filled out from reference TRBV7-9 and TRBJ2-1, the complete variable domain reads DTGVSQNPRHKITKRGQNVTFRCDPISEHNRLYWYRQTLGQGPEFLTYFQNEAQLEKSRLLSDRFSAERPKGSFSTLEIQRTEQGDSAMYLCASSDRDDEQFFGPGTRLTVL.

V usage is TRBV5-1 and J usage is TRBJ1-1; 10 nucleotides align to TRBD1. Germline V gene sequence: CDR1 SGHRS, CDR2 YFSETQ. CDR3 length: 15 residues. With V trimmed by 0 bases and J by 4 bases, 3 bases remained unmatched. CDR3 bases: TGCGCCAGCAGCTTGGGGAGGACAGGGGGCACTGAAGCTTTCTTT. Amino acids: CASSLGRTGGTEAFF.

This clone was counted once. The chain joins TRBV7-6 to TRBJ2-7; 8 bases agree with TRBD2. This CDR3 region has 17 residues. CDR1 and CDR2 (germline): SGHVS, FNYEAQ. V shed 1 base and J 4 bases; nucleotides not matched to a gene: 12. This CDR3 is CASSLGPLAEKTYEQYF. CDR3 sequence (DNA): TGTGCCAGCAGCTTAGGACCACTAGCGGAGAAAACTTACGAGCAGTACTTC.

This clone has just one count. The CDR3 sequence: CASSSLPGGTEAFF. The DNA of the CDR3 is TGTGCCAGCAGCTCGTTGCCGGGGGGCACTGAAGCTTTCTTT. The chain has TRBV5-5 and TRBJ1-1, with D perhaps TRBD1 (5 bases). Germline CDR1 and CDR2: SGHKS and YYEKEE (reference sequence). The CDR3 extends over 14 amino acids. The V and J ends lost 3 bases and 4 bases respectively, with 13 bases between them.